This T cell receptor (beta chain) was identified during a study of technical replicates of blood from several donors. The ends lost 1 base at V and 1 base at J; junction bases unmatched: 4. Looked up from germline, CDR1 is SGHAT and CDR2 is FQDESV (reference sequence). This CDR3 is built from 16 residues. The protocol was immunoSEQ multiplex PCR, while the TCRdb copy is restricted to in-frame clones and leaves out a portion. This table has about 70,000 clones, nearly 99% appearing once. Sequenced input: T cells isolated from PBMCs. The sequence was collected from a human donor in good health. This sequence joins TRBV11-1 and TRBJ2-5; 9 bases align to TRBD1. CDR3 sequence (DNA): TGTGCCAGCAGCTTAGGGACAGGGGTCCTCCAAGAGACCCAGTACTTC. The encoded protein is CASSLGTGVLQETQYF.